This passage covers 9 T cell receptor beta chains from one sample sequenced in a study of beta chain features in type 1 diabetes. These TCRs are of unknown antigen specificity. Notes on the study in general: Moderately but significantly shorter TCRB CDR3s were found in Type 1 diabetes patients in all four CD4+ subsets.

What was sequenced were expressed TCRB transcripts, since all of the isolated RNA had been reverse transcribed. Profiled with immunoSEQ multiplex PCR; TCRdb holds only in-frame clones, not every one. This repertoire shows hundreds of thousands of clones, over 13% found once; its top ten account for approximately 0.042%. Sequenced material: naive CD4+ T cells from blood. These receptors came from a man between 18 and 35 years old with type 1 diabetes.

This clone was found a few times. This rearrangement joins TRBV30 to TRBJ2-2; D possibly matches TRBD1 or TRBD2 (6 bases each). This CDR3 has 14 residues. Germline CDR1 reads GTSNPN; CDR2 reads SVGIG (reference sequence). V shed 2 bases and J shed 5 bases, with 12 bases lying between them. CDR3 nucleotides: TGTGCCTGGAGTATAGGGGGAGGAACCGGGGAGCTGTTTTTT. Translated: CAWSIGGGTGELFF.

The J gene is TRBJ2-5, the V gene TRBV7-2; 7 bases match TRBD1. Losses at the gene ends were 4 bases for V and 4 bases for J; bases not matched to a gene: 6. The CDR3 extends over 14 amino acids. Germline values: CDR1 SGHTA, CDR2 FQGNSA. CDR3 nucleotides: TGTGCCAGCAGCTACAGGGGCGCAGGAGAGACCCAGTACTTC. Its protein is CASSYRGAGETQYF.

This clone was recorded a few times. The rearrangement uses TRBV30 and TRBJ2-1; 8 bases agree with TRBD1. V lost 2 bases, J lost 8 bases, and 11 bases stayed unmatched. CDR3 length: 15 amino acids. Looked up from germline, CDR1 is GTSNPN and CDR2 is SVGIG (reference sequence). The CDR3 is CAWSRTGIGLYEQFF. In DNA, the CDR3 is TGTGCCTGGAGTAGGACAGGGATTGGCCTTTATGAGCAGTTCTTC.

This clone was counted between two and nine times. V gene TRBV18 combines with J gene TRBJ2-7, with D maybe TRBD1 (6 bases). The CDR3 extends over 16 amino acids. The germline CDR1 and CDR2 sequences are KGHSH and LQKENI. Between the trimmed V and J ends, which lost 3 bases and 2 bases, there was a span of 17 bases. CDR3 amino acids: CASSPSGQSTTYEQYF. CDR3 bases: TGTGCCAGCTCACCCTCAGGACAGAGTACTACCTACGAGCAGTACTTC. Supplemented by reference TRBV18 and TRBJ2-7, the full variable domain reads NAGVMQNPRHLVRRRGQEARLRCSPMKGHSHVYWYRQLPEEGLKFMVYLQKENIIDESGMPKERFSAEFPKEGPSILRIQQVVRGDSAAYFCASSPSGQSTTYEQYFGPGTRLTVT.

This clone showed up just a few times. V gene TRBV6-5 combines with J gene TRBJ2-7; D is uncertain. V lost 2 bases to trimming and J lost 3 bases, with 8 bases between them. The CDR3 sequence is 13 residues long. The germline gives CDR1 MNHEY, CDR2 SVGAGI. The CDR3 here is CASSYGVVYEQYF. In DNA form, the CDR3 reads TGTGCCAGCAGTTACGGAGTAGTCTACGAGCAGTACTTC.

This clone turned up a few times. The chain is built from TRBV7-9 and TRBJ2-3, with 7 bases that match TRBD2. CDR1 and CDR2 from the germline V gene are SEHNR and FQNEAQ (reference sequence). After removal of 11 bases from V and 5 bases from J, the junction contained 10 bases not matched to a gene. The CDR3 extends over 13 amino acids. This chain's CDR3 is CAAGREQKDTQYF. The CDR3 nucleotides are TGTGCCGCGGGGCGGGAGCAGAAAGATACGCAGTATTTT.

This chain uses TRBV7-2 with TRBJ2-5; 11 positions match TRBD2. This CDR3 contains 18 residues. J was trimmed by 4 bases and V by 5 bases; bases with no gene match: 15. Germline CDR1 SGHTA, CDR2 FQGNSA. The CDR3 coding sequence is TGTGCCAGCAGCCCCCTCCGTCGTAGCGGGGGGGCCGGAGAGACCCAGTACTTC. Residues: CASSPLRRSGGAGETQYF.

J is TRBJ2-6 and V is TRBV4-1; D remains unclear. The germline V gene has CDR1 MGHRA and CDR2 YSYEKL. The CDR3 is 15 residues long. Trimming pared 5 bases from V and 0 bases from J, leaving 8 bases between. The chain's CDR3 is CASSSVSSGANVLTF. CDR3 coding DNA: TGCGCCAGCAGCTCTGTCAGCTCTGGGGCCAACGTCCTGACTTTC.

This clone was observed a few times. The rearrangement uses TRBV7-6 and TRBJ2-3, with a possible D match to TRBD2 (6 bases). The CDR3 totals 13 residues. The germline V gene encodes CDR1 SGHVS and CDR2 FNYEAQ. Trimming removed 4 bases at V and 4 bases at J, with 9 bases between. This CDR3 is CASSSGGADTQYF. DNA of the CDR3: TGTGCCAGCAGCTCTGGAGGGGCAGATACGCAGTATTTT. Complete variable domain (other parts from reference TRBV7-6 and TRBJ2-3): GAGVSQSPRYKVTKRGQDVALRCDPISGHVSLYWYRQALGQGPEFLTYFNYEAQQDKSGLPNDRFSAERPEGSISTLTIQRTEQRDSAMYRCASSSGGADTQYFGPGTRLTVL.